Below, one T cell receptor (beta chain) is given with its context. What antigen it recognizes has not been identified. Base qualities are not recorded, but no much larger clone differs from it by a single base. This entry belongs to a study of PD-L1 blockade in urothelial cancer (dated by TCRdb to the late 2010s). The study in broad terms: Therapy was started at some point between 2014 and 2016 for all patients, and atezolizumab 1,200 mg was administered intravenously every 3 weeks. Pretreatment tumor samples, along with matched peripheral blood serially collected before and after atezolizumab treatment, were subjected to TCR sequencing. About 90% of the 29 patients were identified as males with urothelial cancer of bladder origin, and a prior smoking history was reported by 18 of 29 patients. Pretreatment blood TCR-seq was available for fewer than 30 patients, at least one posttreatment blood collection was obtained for about 24 patients, and tumor TCR-seq was available for about 24 patients. An ECOG performance status of 0 or 1 was recorded for the patients, and 0 to 3 prior chemotherapy regimens had been received by the patients. Progression-free survival longer than 6 months counted as durable clinical benefit, and TCR features were additionally tested against both progression-free and overall survival. A median of about 140,000 T cells and 65,000 to 90,000 unique TCRs was obtained from blood samples, and a median clonality of roughly 0.082 was observed. Blood samples were analyzed at 3 weeks after treatment start (second dose) and at 6 weeks after treatment start. Somatic, immune and clinical correlates of response to PD-L1 blockade with atezolizumab in urothelial cancer were the focus of an exploratory multi-omic analysis. Durable clinical benefit was achieved by nine patients but not by the remaining 20. In the same patients, whole exome sequencing and RNA sequencing of pretreatment tumors were performed in addition to TCR sequencing. Overall study outcomes, separate from this receptor: Improved progression-free and overall survival was associated with having pretreatment peripheral blood TCR clonality below the median. Greater expansion of tumor-associated TCR clones in peripheral blood 3 weeks after the start of treatment was observed in patients with durable benefit (n ≈ 24, p = 0.022). Because the sample size was small (n of about 31) and many of the analyses were exploratory, the results are meant to be hypothesis-generating.

Each PCR received spiked-in synthetic TCR analog templates so that absolute template abundance could be estimated from read counts. Using the immunoSEQ assay, TCRbeta CDR3 regions were amplified from genomic DNA with bias-controlled V and J gene primers. Rearranged TCRbeta segments were sequenced at approximately 20X coverage. Regarding the original processing steps: Clustering was used to correct sequencing errors, and CDR3s were annotated against IMGT to assign V, D and J genes. Only productive TCRbeta rearrangements were used in downstream analyses, excluding out-of-frame or stop-codon sequences. Clonality was computed as one minus Shannon entropy normalized by the log of the number of unique productive sequences. Clones differing between time points or between blood and tumor were identified by Fisher's exact test with Benjamini-Hochberg correction at adjusted p below 0.01. As stored in TCRdb, this immuneACCESS dataset retains in-frame rearrangements with V and J assigned. A fraction of the clones does not appear; measured against another copy, unresolved V genes explain less than half of the discrepancy, and the remainder lacks a known reason. The DNA was the basis for D and trimming; V, J and clone size are from that table. The sample table lists tens of thousands of clones, around 90% of them with a count of one. In total, the top ten clones hold 1.5% to 2% of the sample.

The sample's time point label, decoded: pretreatment peripheral blood. The cohort included 25 to 30 patients with locally advanced or metastatic urothelial carcinoma who were treated at Memorial Sloan Kettering on a trial protocol. Peripheral blood mononuclear cells were collected pretreatment and during treatment, with between 1 and 8 total time points obtained per patient. The Qiagen DNeasy Blood extraction kit was used to purify genomic DNA from total PBMCs and tumor samples. PBMCs were collected pretreatment and during treatment, and were isolated and stored as previously described. The sequencing used PBMCs, collected around atezolizumab (anti-PD-L1) treatment. The sequence was collected from a man between 60 and 75 years old with urothelial cancer.

The DNA sequence follows: TGCGCCAGCAGCAAAAACACCCCTTTTTGGATTAGCGGGGGATACAATGAGCAGTTCTTC. Its protein product is CASSKNTPFWISGGYNEQFF. The sequence is built from TRBV4-3 and TRBJ2-1; a stretch of 9 junction bases matches TRBD2. As encoded in the germline V gene, CDR1 is LGHNA while CDR2 is YSLEER. Here V drops 5 bases and J drops 4 bases, and the junction holds 21 bases not matched to any gene. The CDR3, cysteine through phenylalanine, is 20 amino acids long. Only CDR3 DNA remains: 60 bases, in frame from the first base.